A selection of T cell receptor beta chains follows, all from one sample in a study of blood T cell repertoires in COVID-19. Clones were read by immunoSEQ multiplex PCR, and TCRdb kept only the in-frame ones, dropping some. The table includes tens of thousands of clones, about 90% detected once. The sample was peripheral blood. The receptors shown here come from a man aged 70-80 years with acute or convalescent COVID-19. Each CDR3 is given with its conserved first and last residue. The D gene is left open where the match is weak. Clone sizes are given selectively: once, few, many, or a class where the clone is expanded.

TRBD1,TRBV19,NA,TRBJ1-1,CASRIKTGGDPQNTEAFF,TGTGCCAGTAGAATCAAAACAGGGGGCGATCCCCAGAACACTGAAGCTTTCTTT
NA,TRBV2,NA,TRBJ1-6,CASSDWSGDNSPLHF,TGTGCCAGCAGTGACTGGTCAGGGGACAATTCACCCCTCCACTTT
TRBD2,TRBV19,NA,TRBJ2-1,CASSIPGREVYNEQFF,TGTGCCAGTAGCATTCCTGGGCGGGAGGTCTACAATGAGCAGTTCTTC
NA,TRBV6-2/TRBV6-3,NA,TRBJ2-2,CASSYSNSGSGELFF,TGTGCCAGCAGTTACTCAAATTCGGGGTCCGGGGAGCTGTTTTTT
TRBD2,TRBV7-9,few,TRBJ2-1,CASSFGLAGATSYNEQFF,TGTGCCAGCAGCTTTGGGCTAGCGGGAGCTACCTCCTACAATGAGCAGTTCTTC
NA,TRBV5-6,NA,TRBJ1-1,CASSLGQKNTEAFF,TGTGCCAGCAGCTTGGGGCAGAAGAACACTGAAGCTTTCTTT
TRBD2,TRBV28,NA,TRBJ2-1,CASNLLAGGNNEQFF,TGTGCCAGCAACCTACTAGCGGGGGGTAACAATGAGCAGTTCTTC
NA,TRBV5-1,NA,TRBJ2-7,CASSSNRGEQYF,TGCGCCAGCAGCTCAAACCGGGGGGAGCAGTACTTC
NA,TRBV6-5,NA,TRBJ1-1,CASTPGGAGTEAFF,TGTGCCAGCACCCCGGGAGGGGCAGGCACTGAAGCTTTCTTT
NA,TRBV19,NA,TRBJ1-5,CASRQGHSNQPQHF,TGTGCCAGTAGACAAGGACACAGCAATCAGCCCCAGCATTTT
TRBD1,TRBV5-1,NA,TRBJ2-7,CASSFLGHSGQGNYEQYF,TGCGCCAGCAGCTTCCTGGGGCACTCAGGACAGGGCAATTACGAGCAGTACTTC
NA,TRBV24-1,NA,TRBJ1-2,CATSDSISGYTF,TGTGCCACCAGTGATTCTATATCCGGCTACACCTTC
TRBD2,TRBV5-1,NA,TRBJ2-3,CASSPGLAGPSTDTQYF,TGCGCCAGCAGCCCGGGACTAGCGGGCCCTAGCACAGATACGCAGTATTTT
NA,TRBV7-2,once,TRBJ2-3,CASSRVGYGRTDTQYF,TGTGCCAGCAGCCGGGTAGGCTATGGGAGGACAGATACGCAGTATTTT
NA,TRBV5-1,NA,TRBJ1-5,CASSLEGNSNQPQHF,TGCGCCAGCAGCTTGGAGGGGAATAGCAATCAGCCCCAGCATTTT
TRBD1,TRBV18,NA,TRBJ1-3,CASSPNRDSTKGTIYF,TGTGCCAGCTCACCAAACCGGGACAGCACAAAGGGGACCATATATTTT
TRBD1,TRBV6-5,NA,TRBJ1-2,CASRNTYRGHGYTF,TGTGCCAGCAGGAACACGTACAGGGGGCATGGCTACACCTTC
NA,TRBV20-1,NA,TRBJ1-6,CSASVETVTNSPLHF,TGCAGTGCTAGTGTGGAGACCGTTACGAATTCACCCCTCCACTTT
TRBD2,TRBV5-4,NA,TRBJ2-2,CASSLDPSGRSNTGELFF,TGTGCCAGCAGCTTGGATCCTAGCGGGAGGTCGAACACCGGGGAGCTGTTTTTT
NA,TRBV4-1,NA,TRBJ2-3,CASSQQTNTDTQYF,TGCGCCAGCAGCCAACAGACTAACACAGATACGCAGTATTTT
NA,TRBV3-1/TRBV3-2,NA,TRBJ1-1,CASSFGHTNTEAFF,TGTGCCAGCAGCTTCGGACATACGAACACTGAAGCTTTCTTT
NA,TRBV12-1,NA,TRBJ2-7,CASSFAERGRSYEQYF,TGTGCCAGCAGCTTTGCGGAGCGGGGACGCTCCTACGAGCAGTACTTC
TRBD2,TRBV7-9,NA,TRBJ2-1,CASSKKGTSGEGQFF,TGTGCCAGCAGCAAAAAGGGGACTAGCGGTGAAGGGCAGTTCTTC
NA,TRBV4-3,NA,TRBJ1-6,CASSQKTENSPLHF,TGCGCCAGCAGCCAAAAAACCGAGAATTCACCCCTCCACTTT
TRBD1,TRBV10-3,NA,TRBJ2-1,CAISGSEGTGRNNEQFF,TGTGCCATCAGTGGATCTGAAGGGACAGGGAGAAACAATGAGCAGTTCTTC
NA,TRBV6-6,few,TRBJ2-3,CATEQGHGTQYF,TGTGCCACAGAGCAGGGGCATGGTACGCAGTATTTT
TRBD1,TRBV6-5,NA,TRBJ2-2,CASRTGTGAAGELFF,TGTGCCAGCAGGACTGGGACAGGGGCGGCCGGGGAGCTGTTTTTT
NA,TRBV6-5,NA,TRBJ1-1,CASSSGQNTEAFF,TGTGCCAGCAGCTCGGGACAGAACACTGAAGCTTTCTTT
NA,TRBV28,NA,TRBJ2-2,CASSLLQNLNTGELFF,TGTGCCAGCAGTTTATTACAAAACCTGAACACCGGGGAGCTGTTTTTT
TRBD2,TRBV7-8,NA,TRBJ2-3,CASSHIQRGGGLSTDTQYF,TGTGCCAGCAGCCACATCCAACGGGGGGGCGGTCTTAGCACAGATACGCAGTATTTT
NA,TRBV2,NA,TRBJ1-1,CASSEDSFMNTEAFF,TGTGCCAGCAGTGAAGACAGCTTCATGAACACTGAAGCTTTCTTT
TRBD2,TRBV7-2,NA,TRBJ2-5,CASSLRSGGAETQYF,TGTGCCAGCAGCTTAAGGAGCGGGGGGGCCGAGACCCAGTACTTC
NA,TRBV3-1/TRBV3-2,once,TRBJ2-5,CASKAGETQYF,TGTGCCAGCAAGGCCGGGGAGACCCAGTACTTC
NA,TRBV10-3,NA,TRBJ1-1,CATRAWGQNTEAFF,TGTGCCACCAGGGCGTGGGGGCAGAACACTGAAGCTTTCTTT
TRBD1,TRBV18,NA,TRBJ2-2,CASSPGQGVTGELFF,TGTGCCAGCTCACCGGGACAGGGCGTCACCGGGGAGCTGTTTTTT
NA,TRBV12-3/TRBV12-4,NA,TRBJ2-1,CASSLVAQDEQFF,TGTGCCAGCAGTTTAGTAGCCCAAGATGAGCAGTTCTTC
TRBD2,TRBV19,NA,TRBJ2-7,CASSFGGSSYEQYF,TGTGCCAGCTCCTTCGGGGGGAGCTCCTACGAGCAGTACTTC
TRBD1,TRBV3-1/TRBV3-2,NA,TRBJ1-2,CASSPRQGATKGYTF,TGTGCCAGCAGCCCCCGACAGGGGGCGACGAAAGGCTACACCTTC
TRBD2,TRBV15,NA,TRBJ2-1,CATRIGRASYNEQFF,TGTGCCACCAGGATTGGGAGGGCCTCCTACAATGAGCAGTTCTTC
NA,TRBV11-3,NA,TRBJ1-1,CASSLGGSGEAFF,TGTGCCAGCAGCTTAGGTGGATCGGGTGAAGCTTTCTTT
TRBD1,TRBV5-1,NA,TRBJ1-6,CASSLVGQGVTYNSPLHF,TGCGCCAGCAGCTTGGTTGGACAGGGGGTGACCTACAATTCACCCCTCCACTTT
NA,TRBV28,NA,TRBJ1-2,CASSPLWGWYGYTF,TGTGCCAGCAGTCCCCTTTGGGGCTGGTATGGCTACACCTTC
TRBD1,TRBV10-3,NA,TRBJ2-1,CAIAGQGNNEQFF,TGTGCCATCGCGGGACAGGGGAACAATGAGCAGTTCTTC
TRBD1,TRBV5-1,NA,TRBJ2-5,CASSFGPGTGFRETQYF,TGCGCCAGCAGCTTTGGACCCGGGACAGGGTTTCGGGAGACCCAGTACTTC
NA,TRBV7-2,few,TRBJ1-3,CASSLVAGSGNTIYF,TGTGCCAGCAGCTTAGTCGCAGGGTCTGGAAACACCATATATTTT
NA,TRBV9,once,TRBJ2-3,CASSPRLGRETQYF,TGTGCCAGCAGCCCCCGTTTAGGTAGGGAGACCCAGTATTTT
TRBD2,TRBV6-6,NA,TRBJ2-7,CASSYIGLADYEQYF,TGTGCCAGCAGTTACATCGGACTAGCGGATTACGAGCAGTACTTC
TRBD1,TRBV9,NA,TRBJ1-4,CASSVSHDRGNEKLFF,TGTGCCAGCAGCGTGAGTCATGACAGGGGAAATGAAAAACTGTTTTTT
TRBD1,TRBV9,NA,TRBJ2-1,CASSVGTDFYNEQFF,TGTGCCAGCAGCGTTGGGACAGATTTTTACAATGAGCAGTTCTTC
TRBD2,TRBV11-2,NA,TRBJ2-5,CASRELAGETQYF,TGTGCCAGCAGGGAACTAGCGGGGGAGACCCAGTACTTC
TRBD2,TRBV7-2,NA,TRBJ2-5,CASSPNGRGVRETQYF,TGTGCCAGCAGCCCTAACGGGCGGGGGGTTAGAGAGACCCAGTACTTC